This T cell receptor beta chain derives from a study of beta chain features in type 1 diabetes. Findings and limits, study-wide: Type 1 diabetes patients had fewer VDJ junction insertions and more deletions. Researchers report that Type 1 diabetes patients had moderately but significantly shorter TCRB CDR3s across all four CD4+ subsets. cDNA-based sequencing might over-represent cells highly expressing TCR.

Expressed TCRB transcripts got sequenced, as all isolated RNA was reverse transcribed. The data were produced by immunoSEQ multiplex PCR, yet TCRdb's version contains in-frame clones alone and is incomplete. The data show a few hundred thousand clones, approximately 25% seen once. The germline V gene encodes CDR1 GTSNPN and CDR2 SVGIG (reference sequence). V dropped 0 bases and J dropped 4 bases, with 8 bases sitting between them. This CDR3 is 13 amino acids long. This clone was counted between two and nine times. The antigen remains unidentified. The rearrangement links TRBV30 to TRBJ2-3, with TRBD2 as a possible D gene (5 bases). The clonotype was recovered from a woman younger than 45 with type 1 diabetes. The sequenced material came from naive CD4+ T cells from blood. CDR3 sequence (DNA): TGTGCCTGGAGTGTTAAGGGAGCAGATACGCAGTATTTT. Its translation is CAWSVKGADTQYF.